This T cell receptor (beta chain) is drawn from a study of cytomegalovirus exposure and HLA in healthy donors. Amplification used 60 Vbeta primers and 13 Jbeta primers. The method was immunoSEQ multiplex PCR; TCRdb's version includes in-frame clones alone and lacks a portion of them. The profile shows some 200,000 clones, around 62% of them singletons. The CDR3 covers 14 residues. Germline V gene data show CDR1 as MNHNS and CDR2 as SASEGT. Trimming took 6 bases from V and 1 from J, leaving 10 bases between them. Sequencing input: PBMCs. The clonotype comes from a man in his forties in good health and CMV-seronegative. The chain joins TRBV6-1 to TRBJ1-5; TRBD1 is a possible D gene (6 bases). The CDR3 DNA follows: TGTGCCAGCAGGGCAACAGGGAGCAATCAGCCCCAGCATTTT. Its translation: CASRATGSNQPQHF.